These 16 T cell receptor beta chains came from one sample sequenced in a study of T cell changes during pregnancy in multiple sclerosis. Using immunoSEQ multiplex PCR, the repertoire was profiled, and TCRdb retains in-frame clones only, with some absent. The table records tens of thousands of clones, roughly nine tenths of them present only once. Sequenced material: CD4+ T cells from peripheral blood mononuclear cells, taken before pregnancy. The receptors shown here come from a female donor with multiple sclerosis, enrolled in a pregnancy study.

This clone has only one observation. This chain uses TRBV7-2 with TRBJ1-2; 8 nucleotides line up with TRBD1. V gave up 5 bases and J gave up 2 bases; unmatched junction bases: 7. The germline V gene encodes CDR1 SGHTA and CDR2 FQGNSA. CDR3 size: 15 residues. The CDR3 DNA reads as TGTGCCAGCAGCCCGGACAGGGTGGCAAACTATGGCTACACCTTC. This sequence encodes CASSPDRVANYGYTF. Combining the CDR3 with reference TRBV7-2 and TRBJ1-2 gives the whole variable domain GAGVSQSPSNKVTEKGKDVELRCDPISGHTALYWYRQSLGQGLEFLIYFQGNSAPDKSGLPSDRFSAERTGGSVSTLTIQRTQQEDSAVYLCASSPDRVANYGYTFGSGTRLTVV.

The chain has TRBV30 and TRBJ1-5; a weak D match, TRBD1 (6 bases). The CDR3 spans 14 residues. Trimming took off 6 bases at V and 0 bases at J, with 12 bases between the two ends. CDR1 is GTSNPN and CDR2 is SVGIG in the germline V gene (reference sequence). CDR3 sequence (DNA): TGTGCCTGTCAGGGGATAAATAGCAATCAGCCCCAGCATTTT. It codes for CACQGINSNQPQHF.

V and J are TRBV7-3 and TRBJ2-7; a weak D match, TRBD1 (5 bases). V lost 1 base to trimming and J lost 0 bases, with 10 bases between them. This CDR3 is 15 amino acids long. Looked up from germline, CDR1 is SGHTA and CDR2 is FQGTGA. The CDR3 loop is CASSLSAGISYEQYF. CDR3 sequence (DNA): TGTGCCAGCAGCTTAAGTGCAGGGATCTCCTACGAGCAGTACTTC.

The J gene is TRBJ2-3, the V gene TRBV18; D not certain. The V and J ends lost 3 bases and 0 bases respectively, with 4 bases between them. The CDR3 runs 13 residues. Germline-derived CDR1 and CDR2 are KGHSH and LQKENI. The chain's CDR3 is CASSPGSTDTQYF. Here the CDR3 DNA reads TGTGCCAGCTCACCTGGCAGCACAGATACGCAGTATTTT.

The chain joins TRBV7-2 to TRBJ2-5; D is perhaps TRBD2 (7 bases). V shed 6 bases and J shed 4 bases, with 12 bases lying between them. Germline V gene lookup returns CDR1 SGHTA and CDR2 FQGNSA. CDR3 length: 13 residues. CDR3 sequence: CASRVGGGETQYF. CDR3 nucleotides: TGTGCCAGCAGGGTAGGGGGGGGAGAGACCCAGTACTTC. The full variable domain, its missing parts supplied by reference TRBV7-2 and TRBJ2-5, is GAGVSQSPSNKVTEKGKDVELRCDPISGHTALYWYRQSLGQGLEFLIYFQGNSAPDKSGLPSDRFSAERTGGSVSTLTIQRTQQEDSAVYLCASRVGGGETQYFGPGTRLLVL.

The chain joins TRBV19 to TRBJ2-3, with 12 bases identical to TRBD2. Trimming at V came to 4 bases and at J to 4 bases, leaving 6 bases not matched to a gene. CDR1 and CDR2 (germline): LNHDA, SQIVND (reference sequence). The CDR3 has 16 residues. The CDR3 spells CASSTRLAGVADTQYF. Here the CDR3 DNA reads TGTGCCAGTAGTACTCGACTAGCGGGAGTCGCAGATACGCAGTATTTT.

V gene TRBV11-2 combines with J gene TRBJ2-1; D not certain. The CDR3 spans 11 residues. Germline values: CDR1 SGHAT, CDR2 FQNNGV. V was trimmed by 1 base and J by 8 bases, leaving 3 bases between them. CDR3 residues: CASSLVDEQFF. CDR3 DNA: TGTGCCAGCAGCTTAGTAGATGAGCAGTTCTTC.

This clone was recorded once. The V and J genes are TRBV18 and TRBJ2-7; D possibly corresponds to TRBD2 (5 bases). This CDR3 is 13 amino acids long. V gave up 0 bases and J gave up 6 bases, with 9 bases separating them. Germline CDR1 reads KGHSH; CDR2 reads LQKENI. CDR3 DNA sequence: TGTGCCAGCTCACCACCAGTAAGCGGCGAGCAGTACTTC. Protein: CASSPPVSGEQYF. The whole variable domain, remainder taken from reference TRBV18 and TRBJ2-7, is NAGVMQNPRHLVRRRGQEARLRCSPMKGHSHVYWYRQLPEEGLKFMVYLQKENIIDESGMPKERFSAEFPKEGPSILRIQQVVRGDSAAYFCASSPPVSGEQYFGPGTRLTVT.

This clone came up once. The rearrangement uses TRBV20-1 and TRBJ2-7, with a weak D call TRBD1 (6 bases). The CDR3 loop spans 11 amino acids. Trimming took 6 bases from V and 4 from J, leaving 10 bases between them. Per the germline V gene, CDR1 is DFQATT and CDR2 is SNEGSKA (reference sequence). The CDR3 sequence: CSAAGEYEQYF. In DNA, the CDR3 is TGCAGTGCCGCAGGGGAATACGAGCAGTACTTC.

V usage is TRBV5-1 and J usage is TRBJ2-5, with TRBD2 identical over 15 bases. This CDR3 contains 17 residues. The V gene's germline CDR1 is SGHRS and CDR2 YFSETQ. Trimming took 4 bases from V and 4 from J; bases not matched to a gene: 8. As DNA, the CDR3 is TGCGCCAGCAGCACCGGACTAGCGGGAGGGCTGGGAGAGACCCAGTACTTC. Translating it yields CASSTGLAGGLGETQYF.

The chain joins TRBV5-1 to TRBJ2-2; 11 bases fit TRBD2. The junction had 4 bases not matched to a gene; V was cut back by 4 bases and J by 2 bases. The CDR3 is 16 residues long. Germline values: CDR1 SGHRS, CDR2 YFSETQ. The CDR3 here is CASSPGTSGNTGELFF. The CDR3 DNA follows: TGCGCCAGCAGCCCCGGGACTAGCGGAAACACCGGGGAGCTGTTTTTT.

This clone was counted only a few times. The V and J genes are TRBV7-9 and TRBJ1-2; weak D call: TRBD1 (5 bases). V was shortened by 1 base and J by 5 bases, with 11 bases between the two germline ends. Per germline, CDR1 SEHNR and CDR2 FQNEAQ (reference sequence). This CDR3 is 14 amino acids long. CDR3 loop: CASSLEADRYGYTF. The CDR3 DNA follows: TGTGCCAGCAGCTTAGAGGCCGACAGATATGGCTACACCTTC.

The gene calls are TRBV5-8 and TRBJ2-2; 8 bases line up with TRBD2. J lost 2 bases, V lost 3 bases, and 6 bases had no gene match. The CDR3 has 16 residues. The germline gives CDR1 SGHTS, CDR2 YDEGEE. CDR3 bases: TGTGCCAGCAGCTCCTTCAGCGGGGGTAACACCGGGGAGCTGTTTTTT. Protein product: CASSSFSGGNTGELFF.

J is TRBJ2-7 and V is TRBV19, with D possibly being TRBD1 (7 bases). The CDR3 length is 14 residues. The ends were cut back, 3 bases at V and 2 bases at J, with 11 bases in the middle. CDR1 is LNHDA, CDR2 SQIVND, per germline (reference sequence). In DNA form, the CDR3 reads TGTGCCAGTAGTATCAGGGGGGCCCCCTACGAGCAGTACTTC. Its protein is CASSIRGAPYEQYF.

CDR3 DNA sequence: TGTGCCAGCAGAACTAGCGGAGTCCCAGAGACCCAGTACTTC. It yields the protein CASRTSGVPETQYF. The gene calls are TRBV6-5 and TRBJ2-5, with 8 bases aligning to TRBD2. Germline V gene lookup returns CDR1 MNHEY and CDR2 SVGAGI. The CDR3 runs to 14 residues. Germline trimming cut 6 bases from V and 4 bases from J; bases unmatched to any gene: 7.

The V gene is TRBV9, the J gene TRBJ1-6, with 11 bases that match TRBD1. The CDR3 is 17 residues long. Germline lookup yields CDR1 SGDLS and CDR2 YYNGEE. V was pared by 0 bases and J by 5 bases, with 4 bases of the junction left unmatched. The CDR3 nucleotides read TGTGCCAGCAGCGTAGCCGGACAGGGGGCTGATAATTCACCCCTCCACTTT. Translation gives CASSVAGQGADNSPLHF.